The clone carrying this T cell receptor beta chain was seen at least ten times. Researchers took RNA transcripts and amplified the TCR beta CDR3 regions from them. First-round RT-PCR targeting the TCR CDR3 was performed with the HTBI primer set. TCRdb independently ran MiXCR on the multiplex PCR reads; one entry per CDR3 protein. Among about 600,000 distinct CDR3 sequences listed, 14% were seen once. Exclusion of patients followed from uncontrolled infection, other autoimmune disease, pregnancy or lactation. Germline V gene sequence: CDR1 MNHNS, CDR2 SASEGT. Trimming took off 1 base at V and 6 bases at J, with 14 bases between the two ends. CDR3 length: 15 residues. The sample originates from a study of T cells in Graves' hyperthyroidism and ophthalmopathy.

The J gene is TRBJ2-3, the V gene TRBV6-1, with D uncertain. The material sequenced was blood. The source of this sequence is a woman between 18 and 29 years old with Graves' ophthalmopathy. DNA for the CDR3: TGTGCCAGCAGTGAAGTTATCTCCCTCTCGGATACGCAGTATTTT. Encoded protein: CASSEVISLSDTQYF.